The next 16 T cell receptor beta chains were all read from a single sample in a study of blood T cells in healthy people across ages. The second PCR ran roughly 6 to 11 cycles with a sample-barcoded 5' primer and J-beta primers. In TCRdb, the 5' RACE reads were re-called with MiXCR into one record per CDR3 protein. The sample lists about 580,000 distinct CDR3 sequences, around 48% seen once, with about 22% in the top ten. The sequencing input was blood. The receptors come from a man older than 75 in good health.

The genes are TRBV27 and TRBJ1-1, with D uncertain. Germline CDR1 reads MNHEY; CDR2 reads SMNVEV (reference sequence). The CDR3 totals 13 residues. Between the trimmed V and J ends, which lost 6 bases and 1 base, there was a span of 9 bases. The CDR3 spells CASRVYQNTEAFF. For the CDR3, the DNA is TGTGCCAGCAGAGTGTACCAGAACACTGAAGCTTTCTTT.

The chain links TRBV28 to TRBJ1-1; D gene ambiguous. Per the germline V gene, CDR1 is MDHEN and CDR2 is SYDVKM. Trimming took 6 bases from V and 3 from J, leaving 11 bases between them. The CDR3 runs 13 residues. This CDR3 is CASRDRSDTEAFF. CDR3 bases: TGTGCCAGCAGAGACCGGTCAGACACTGAAGCTTTCTTT.

This chain links TRBV28 with TRBJ2-5; D gene unclear. The J call may be wrong; the DNA end is better matched by TRBJ2-7. The germline V gene has CDR1 MDHEN and CDR2 SYDVKM. This CDR3 contains 15 residues. CDR3 bases: TGTGCCAGCAGCCTTAGTCCCTCAGTCGCCTACGAGCAGTACTTC. It yields the protein CASSLSPSVAYEQYF.

The gene calls are TRBV7-2 and TRBJ2-2; D gene ambiguous. Trimming cost V 1 base and J 1 base, with 7 bases left between them. The CDR3 loop spans 15 amino acids. Germline V gives CDR1 SGHTA, CDR2 FQGNSA. The CDR3 bases are TGTGCCAGCAGCTTAGAATCGGGGAACACCGGGGAGCTGTTTTTT. Protein sequence: CASSLESGNTGELFF.

This clonotype was observed a few times. The chain joins TRBV28 to TRBJ2-4, with unresolved D. V dropped 6 bases and J dropped 6 bases, with 15 bases sitting between them. The CDR3 is 14 amino acids. Germline loops: CDR1 MDHEN, CDR2 SYDVKM. The CDR3 bases are TGTGCCAGCAGCCGCCTCCCGTCTGGAAACATTCAGTACTTC. This encodes CASSRLPSGNIQYF.

J is TRBJ2-7 and V is TRBV4-2, with D unresolved. The V gene lost 0 bases and the J gene lost 4 bases, with 10 bases spanning the gap. The CDR3 runs to 14 residues. CDR1 is LGHNA, CDR2 YNFKEQ, per germline. The CDR3 region is CASSQDLGIYEQYF. Written as DNA, the CDR3 is TGTGCCAGCAGCCAAGATCTGGGGATTTACGAGCAGTACTTC.

There are a few counts of this clonotype. V and J are TRBV20-1 and TRBJ1-1; D remains unclear. The V end lost 6 bases, the J end lost 11 bases, and 16 bases lay between the germline ends. The CDR3 is 11 residues long. Germline CDR1 and CDR2: DFQATT and SNEGSKA (reference sequence). The CDR3 DNA sequence: TGCAGTGCCGGGAGCGGCACGGGGGCTTTCTTT. As protein: CSAGSGTGAFF.

V usage is TRBV7-2 and J usage is TRBJ2-1; possible D gene TRBD2, 5 bases. Germline loops: CDR1 SGHTA, CDR2 FQGNSA. V lost 5 bases to trimming and J lost 5 bases, with 13 bases between them. This CDR3 contains 14 residues. The CDR3 nucleotides read TGTGCCAGCAGCAGCCAACCGGGGAACAATGAGCAGTTCTTC. Residues: CASSSQPGNNEQFF.

V usage is TRBV6-5 and J usage is TRBJ2-5, with D perhaps being TRBD1 or TRBD2 (5 bases each). The CDR3 runs 14 residues. Germline V gene data show CDR1 as MNHEY and CDR2 as SVGAGI. Trimming left V 5 bases short and J 4 bases short, with 14 bases between. The CDR3 DNA reads TGTGCCAGCAGTGACGCAGGGACGGGAGAGACCCAGTACTTC. Its translation is CASSDAGTGETQYF.

The gene calls are TRBV11-2 and TRBJ2-7, with D perhaps matching TRBD2 (6 bases). The V and J ends lost 7 bases and 1 base respectively, with 11 bases between them. The CDR3 sequence is 13 residues long. Germline V gene data show CDR1 as SGHAT and CDR2 as FQNNGV. In DNA form, the CDR3 reads TGTGCCAGCACCCCGGGGGTATCCTACGAGCAGTACTTC. Translated, it gives CASTPGVSYEQYF.

The chain joins TRBV12-3 or TRBV12-4 to TRBJ2-3; possible D gene TRBD2, 6 bases. The CDR3 loop spans 18 amino acids. Trimming removed 6 bases from V and 4 bases from J, with 26 bases in between. The CDR3 DNA reads as TGTGCCAGCAGGACCGGGACTCAGGGCCGACAGAGCGCAGATACGCAGTATTTT. It encodes CASRTGTQGRQSADTQYF.

This clonotype has more than one count but fewer than ten. The genes are TRBV6-1 and TRBJ2-7, with 7 bases matching TRBD2. The germline V gene encodes CDR1 MNHNS and CDR2 SASEGT. The CDR3 spans 13 residues. V dropped 10 bases and J dropped 1; count of bases not matched to a gene: 7. In nucleotides, the CDR3 is TGTGCCACGAGACAGCGGGATTCCTACGAGCAGTACTTC. It encodes CATRQRDSYEQYF.

This clonotype was counted between two and nine times. This chain uses TRBV9 with TRBJ2-3; 10 nucleotides align to TRBD2. The CDR3 has 15 amino acids. V shed 3 bases, J shed 4 bases, and the junction held 5 bases outside the gene matches. CDR1 is SGDLS, CDR2 YYNGEE, per germline. The CDR3 protein is CASSDRTSGADTQYF. CDR3 coding DNA: TGTGCCAGCAGCGATAGGACTAGCGGAGCAGATACGCAGTATTTT.

This chain links TRBV5-4 with TRBJ2-3; D is uncertain. The CDR3 is 16 amino acids. Germline V lookup: CDR1 SGHNT, CDR2 YYREEE (reference sequence). V dropped 7 bases and J dropped 0 bases, with 18 bases sitting between them. CDR3 sequence reads: CASGDGSARSTDTQYF. In nucleotides, the CDR3 is TGTGCCAGCGGAGACGGGTCAGCTCGCAGCACAGATACGCAGTATTTT.

The CDR3 sequence: CAISEAGGSNRSPLHF. The CDR3 nucleotides are TGTGCCATCAGTGAAGCGGGGGGGAGTAACCGGTCACCCCTCCACTTT. The chain links TRBV10-3 to TRBJ1-6, with D tentatively TRBD1 (5 bases). CDR1 is ENHRY, CDR2 SYGVKD, per germline. The CDR3 is made up of 16 amino acids. V shed 3 bases and J shed 10 bases, with 19 bases lying between them.

This clonotype has just a few counts. For the CDR3, the DNA is TGTGCCACCAGGTTGGGGACAGGGGGGGGCATTCAGTACTTC. Translated: CATRLGTGGGIQYF. V usage is TRBV15 and J usage is TRBJ2-4, with 11 bases identical to TRBD1. V lost 6 bases, J lost 9 bases, and 7 bases stayed unmatched. Germline-derived CDR1 and CDR2 are LNHNV and YYDKDF (reference sequence). This CDR3 has 14 amino acids.